A single sample gave rise to the 11 T cell receptor beta chains below, sequenced in a study of shared clonotypes between healthy human individuals. The method was immunoSEQ multiplex PCR; TCRdb's version includes in-frame clones alone and lacks a portion of them. The repertoire holds 2 million to 2.5 million clones, with under 95% as singletons. Sample: naive CD4+ T cells from PBMCs. Subset noted: CD45RA+ positively selected. All receptors derive from a man aged 18 to 30 in good health. Some clones in this sample may be carry-over from other donors' samples.

This CDR3 is CASTQSRCSRTEAFF. The CDR3 DNA reads TGCGCCAGCACCCAATCGCGGTGTTCGAGGACTGAAGCTTTCTTT. This chain uses TRBV23-1 with TRBJ1-1, with unresolved D. TRBV23-1 is treated as an ORF (open reading frame) with a function not yet certain. The CDR3 totals 15 residues. V shed 7 bases and J shed 5 bases, with 20 bases lying between them.

The table lists this clone with a count of one. The V and J genes are TRBV7-8 and TRBJ2-5; D is undetermined. The germline V gene has CDR1 SGHVS and CDR2 FQNEAQ. The CDR3 is 14 amino acids. V was shortened by 5 bases and J by 5 bases, with 15 bases between the two germline ends. For the CDR3, the DNA is TGTGCCAGCAGCGCCCCCGGCGCCGGGGAGACCCAGTACTTC. This gives the protein CASSAPGAGETQYF.

The chain joins TRBV28 to TRBJ1-5; a weak D match, TRBD1 (6 bases). This CDR3 region has 15 residues. The germline CDR1 and CDR2 sequences are MDHEN and SYDVKM. Trimming removed 3 bases from V and 6 bases from J, with 15 bases in between. The CDR3 coding sequence is TGTGCCAGCAGTTTCCCAGGGGTTGGAGGTCAGCCCCAGCATTTT. Protein sequence: CASSFPGVGGQPQHF.

This rearrangement joins TRBV9 to TRBJ2-7; 12 nucleotides agree with TRBD2. Germline loops: CDR1 SGDLS, CDR2 YYNGEE. The CDR3 loop spans 15 amino acids. Trimming cost V 0 bases and J 4 bases; bases outside gene matches: 2. CDR3 DNA sequence: TGTGCCAGCAGCGTAGTTGGGACTAGCGGGTACGAGCAGTACTTC. This sequence encodes CASSVVGTSGYEQYF.

This rearrangement joins TRBV5-1 to TRBJ2-1; 9 bases are shared with TRBD1. This CDR3 spans 17 amino acids. CDR1 and CDR2 from the germline V gene are SGHRS and YFSETQ. With 3 bases clipped from V and 1 base from J, the junction kept 8 bases outside the gene matches. CDR3 in DNA: TGCGCCAGCAGCTACTTAGTGACAGGGGGATCCTACAATGAGCAGTTCTTC. Its translation: CASSYLVTGGSYNEQFF.

This chain links TRBV5-1 with TRBJ2-7; 11 bases align to TRBD2. The CDR3 has 16 amino acids. In germline, CDR1 is SGHRS, CDR2 YFSETQ. The V and J ends lost 4 bases and 3 bases, in that order; junction bases with no gene match: 9. The CDR3 region is CASSHGTSGAGYEQYF. DNA of the CDR3: TGCGCCAGCAGCCATGGGACTAGCGGAGCGGGCTACGAGCAGTACTTC. The variable domain in full, with the rest retrieved from reference TRBV5-1 and TRBJ2-7, is KAGVTQTPRYLIKTRGQQVTLSCSPISGHRSVSWYQQTPGQGLQFLFEYFSETQRNKGNFPGRFSGRQFSNSRSEMNVSTLELGDSALYLCASSHGTSGAGYEQYFGPGTRLTVT.

This clone was seen only a few times. This chain uses TRBV7-2 with TRBJ1-3; the D is unclear. Looked up from germline, CDR1 is SGHTA and CDR2 is FQGNSA. This CDR3 contains 15 residues. Trimming shortened V by 3 bases and J by 1 base, and 10 bases separated the two germline ends. CDR3 amino acids: CASSFSGRSGNTIYF. CDR3 in DNA: TGTGCCAGCAGCTTCTCTGGAAGGTCTGGAAACACCATATATTTT.

The chain combines TRBV27 with TRBJ2-7; 7 nucleotides agree with TRBD1. This CDR3 comprises 13 residues. The J segment lost 3 bases and the V segment lost 6 bases, leaving 5 bases of the junction unmatched. Germline V gene lookup returns CDR1 MNHEY and CDR2 SMNVEV (reference sequence). The CDR3, as DNA: TGTGCCAGCAGACGGACAGGCCGCTACGAGCAGTACTTC. This translates into CASRRTGRYEQYF.

The rearrangement links TRBV27 to TRBJ2-7, with a possible D match to TRBD1 (5 bases). The V gene's germline CDR1 is MNHEY and CDR2 SMNVEV (reference sequence). The CDR3 is 14 amino acids. V was pared by 5 bases and J by 4 bases, with 15 bases between. In DNA, the CDR3 is TGTGCCAGCAGTGAGGCAGGGTCTTCGTACGAGCAGTACTTC. This gives the protein CASSEAGSSYEQYF.

The V gene is TRBV2, the J gene TRBJ1-1, with D possibly matching TRBD1 (5 bases). Germline CDR1 reads SNHLY; CDR2 reads FYNNEI. This CDR3 spans 14 amino acids. V dropped 4 bases and J dropped 2 bases, with 11 bases sitting between them. DNA for the CDR3: TGTGCCAGCAGTGTTCGCAGGGACAACACTGAAGCTTTCTTT. Translating it yields CASSVRRDNTEAFF.

The sample holds one count of this clone. The chain links TRBV19 to TRBJ2-3; no firm D call. V was trimmed by 3 bases and J by 3 bases, leaving 13 bases between them. The CDR3 has 15 amino acids. Germline assignment: CDR1 LNHDA and CDR2 SQIVND (reference sequence). CDR3: CASSIRRATTDTQYF. The CDR3 DNA is TGTGCCAGTAGTATCCGTAGGGCCACGACAGATACGCAGTATTTT.